This passage covers 26 T cell receptor beta chains from one sample sequenced in a study of somatic mutations in T cells in chronic GVHD. The assay was immunoSEQ multiplex PCR, and TCRdb's table has in-frame clones only and misses some. The sample has around 13,000 clones, roughly 80% seen once. The sample consisted of Vbeta20-negative CD4+ T cells from blood. Receptors originate from a male patient aged 50 to 60 with chronic graft-versus-host disease. T cells may partly derive from the graft donor.

V usage is TRBV29-1 and J usage is TRBJ2-3; D gene uncertain. This CDR3 spans 12 amino acids. Germline-derived CDR1 and CDR2 are SQVTM and ANQGSEA. Trimming took 3 bases from V and 1 from J, leaving 5 bases between them. In nucleotides, the CDR3 is TGCAGCGTTGACATAGGCACAGATACGCAGTATTTT. This sequence encodes CSVDIGTDTQYF.

This chain joins TRBV5-5 and TRBJ1-5; 9 bases agree with TRBD1. Per germline, CDR1 SGHKS and CDR2 YYEKEE (reference sequence). This CDR3 is built from 20 residues. Trimming at V came to 0 bases and at J to 0 bases, leaving 13 bases not matched to a gene. The chain's CDR3 is CASSLALGQGPLYSNQPQHF. As DNA, the CDR3 is TGTGCCAGCAGCTTGGCCTTGGGACAGGGACCCCTCTATAGCAATCAGCCCCAGCATTTT.

V usage is TRBV7-2 and J usage is TRBJ1-2; 7 bases match TRBD1. Germline assignment: CDR1 SGHTA and CDR2 FQGNSA. The V segment lost 1 base and the J segment 3 bases; nucleotides outside the gene matches: 5. The CDR3 contains 15 residues. CDR3 coding DNA: TGTGCCAGCAGCTTAGATGACAGGGTGCACTATGGCTACACCTTC. Its translation is CASSLDDRVHYGYTF.

The chain employs TRBV6-6 and TRBJ1-1; D is unclear. CDR3 length: 11 residues. In germline, CDR1 is MNHNY, CDR2 SVGAGI (reference sequence). V was clipped by 4 bases and J by 10 bases, with 10 bases between them. For the CDR3, the DNA is TGTGCCAGCAGTTTGACTGGCGGAGCTTTCTTT. Encoded protein: CASSLTGGAFF.

The rearrangement links TRBV2 to TRBJ1-6, with D perhaps TRBD1 (5 bases). Trimming removed 6 bases from V and 1 base from J, with 10 bases in between. Germline values: CDR1 SNHLY, CDR2 FYNNEI. CDR3 length equals 15 residues. CDR3 nucleotides: TGTGCCAGCAGAGAAAGGGGTTCCTATAATTCACCCCTCCACTTT. This gives the protein CASRERGSYNSPLHF. Full variable domain (remainder filled in from reference TRBV2 and TRBJ1-6): EPEVTQTPSHQVTQMGQEVILRCVPISNHLYFYWYRQILGQKVEFLVSFYNNEISEKSEIFDDQFSVERPDGSNFTLKIRSTKLEDSAMYFCASRERGSYNSPLHFGNGTRLTVT.

The V gene is TRBV10-3, the J gene TRBJ1-2, with D uncertain. Trimming took 3 bases from V and 3 from J, leaving 8 bases between them. Germline loops: CDR1 ENHRY, CDR2 SYGVKD. CDR3 size: 13 residues. The CDR3 sequence: CAISDSADYGYTF. CDR3 coding DNA: TGTGCCATCAGTGACTCGGCGGACTATGGCTACACCTTC.

V and J are TRBV2 and TRBJ1-5; D is unclear. The CDR3 sequence is 13 residues long. V lost 7 bases to trimming and J lost 2 bases, with 9 bases between them. Germline V gene lookup returns CDR1 SNHLY and CDR2 FYNNEI. The CDR3 sequence: CASKPEGNQPQHF. The CDR3 DNA reads TGTGCCAGCAAACCGGAGGGCAATCAGCCCCAGCATTTT. Complete variable domain (other parts from reference TRBV2 and TRBJ1-5): EPEVTQTPSHQVTQMGQEVILRCVPISNHLYFYWYRQILGQKVEFLVSFYNNEISEKSEIFDDQFSVERPDGSNFTLKIRSTKLEDSAMYFCASKPEGNQPQHFGDGTRLSIL.

Notes on this clone: Mismatch with germline at one junction end may stem from a read error. This sequence joins TRBV7-9 and TRBJ2-3; D may be TRBD2 (6 bases). The CDR3 contains 15 residues. CDR1 and CDR2 (germline): SEHNR, FQNEAQ (reference sequence). The CDR3 loop is CASSTAGMRGDTRYF. CDR3 DNA: TGTGCCAGCAGCACGGCAGGGATGCGGGGAGATACGCGGTATTTT. Full variable domain (missing parts from reference TRBV7-9 and TRBJ2-3): DTGVSQNPRHKITKRGQNVTFRCDPISEHNRLYWYRQTLGQGPEFLTYFQNEAQLEKSRLLSDRFSAERPKGSFSTLEIQRTEQGDSAMYLCASSTAGMRGDTRYFGPGTRLTVL.

This clone was found once. The V gene is TRBV5-6, the J gene TRBJ2-2; 7 nucleotides line up with TRBD1. V trimming: 3 bases; J trimming: 7 bases; junction bases outside the gene matches: 6. The CDR3 has 14 amino acids. Per the germline V gene, CDR1 is SGHDT and CDR2 is YYEEEE. As DNA, the CDR3 is TGTGCCAGCAGCTCCGGGACAGAAGACGGGGAGCTGTTTTTT. Residues: CASSSGTEDGELFF.

This sequence joins TRBV15 and TRBJ1-1; D remains ambiguous. CDR1 is LNHNV, CDR2 YYDKDF, per germline (reference sequence). Trimming took off 0 bases at V and 4 bases at J, with 12 bases between the two ends. This CDR3 spans 15 amino acids. The CDR3 coding sequence is TGTGCCACCAGCAGAGATCTCGGGGTGCGCACTGAAGCTTTCTTT. It is translated as CATSRDLGVRTEAFF. Using reference TRBV15 and TRBJ1-1 for the parts outside the CDR3, the full variable domain is DAMVIQNPRYQVTQFGKPVTLSCSQTLNHNVMYWYQQKSSQAPKLLFHYYDKDFNNEADTPDNFQSRRPNTSFCFLDIRSPGLGDTAMYLCATSRDLGVRTEAFFGQGTRLTVV.

V and J are TRBV25-1 and TRBJ1-2; 10 bases align to TRBD1. Germline CDR1 and CDR2: MGHDK and SYGVNS. J lost 3 bases, V lost 3 bases, and 7 bases had no gene match. The CDR3 is made up of 16 amino acids. The CDR3 sequence: CASSDPGQGVDYGYTF. For the CDR3, the DNA is TGTGCCAGCAGTGACCCCGGACAGGGGGTTGACTATGGCTACACCTTC.

V usage is TRBV6-5 and J usage is TRBJ1-2; TRBD1 aligns across 7 bases. V shed 2 bases and J 3 bases; nucleotides not matched to a gene: 3. The CDR3 has 14 residues. Germline CDR1 MNHEY, CDR2 SVGAGI. The CDR3 DNA follows: TGTGCCAGCAGTTACCAAGGGACAGACTATGGCTACACCTTC. It yields the protein CASSYQGTDYGYTF.

The gene calls are TRBV20-1 and TRBJ2-3; D gene uncertain. The V end was cut by 5 bases, the J end by 10 bases, with 13 bases between. This CDR3 is built from 11 residues. Germline CDR1 reads DFQATT; CDR2 reads SNEGSKA (reference sequence). CDR3 DNA: TGCAGTGCTTTGCCCGGAGAGGCGCAGTATTTT. Encoded protein: CSALPGEAQYF.

The J gene is TRBJ2-1, the V gene TRBV28; a weak D match, TRBD2 (6 bases). V lost 3 bases and J lost 0, with 9 bases in between. The CDR3 runs to 15 residues. CDR1 and CDR2 (germline): MDHEN, SYDVKM. The CDR3: CASSLGGTSYNEQFF. Written as DNA, the CDR3 is TGTGCCAGCAGTTTGGGCGGGACCTCCTACAATGAGCAGTTCTTC.

The V and J genes are TRBV27 and TRBJ1-1; 9 bases agree with TRBD1. V lost 7 bases and J lost 7; bases outside the gene matches: 10. This CDR3 is built from 14 residues. Germline V gene sequence: CDR1 MNHEY, CDR2 SMNVEV (reference sequence). This CDR3 reads CASTPFRGQGEAFF. DNA of the CDR3: TGTGCCAGCACCCCATTCAGGGGACAGGGTGAAGCTTTCTTT.

This clone was recorded once. The genes are TRBV2 and TRBJ1-5, with TRBD1 matching over 9 bases. Trimming at V came to 5 bases and at J to 1 base, leaving 9 bases not matched to a gene. There are 17 residues in the CDR3. The germline V gene has CDR1 SNHLY and CDR2 FYNNEI. The chain's CDR3 is CASSLGTGFSSNQPQHF. CDR3 nucleotide sequence: TGTGCCAGCAGTCTCGGGACAGGGTTTTCGAGCAATCAGCCCCAGCATTTT.

The rearrangement links TRBV19 to TRBJ1-3; 12 bases fit TRBD1. The germline V gene has CDR1 LNHDA and CDR2 SQIVND (reference sequence). With V trimmed by 5 bases and J by 4 bases, 0 bases remained unmatched. The CDR3 length is 14 residues. The DNA for the CDR3 is TGTGCCAGTAGTGGGACAGGGGGCGGAAACACCATATATTTT. Amino acid sequence: CASSGTGGGNTIYF.

This chain links TRBV6-5 with TRBJ1-2; possible D gene TRBD1, 5 bases. Germline V gene lookup returns CDR1 MNHEY and CDR2 SVGAGI. The CDR3 length is 14 residues. V was shortened by 3 bases and J by 2 bases, with 10 bases between the two germline ends. The CDR3 DNA follows: TGTGCCAGCAGTTATAGGGGCAGGAACTATGGCTACACCTTC. Translated, it gives CASSYRGRNYGYTF.

This clone has a handful of counts. The chain uses TRBV4-1 and TRBJ1-2; D perhaps matches TRBD1 (6 bases). The V gene lost 3 bases and the J gene lost 4 bases, with 9 bases spanning the gap. Germline V gene data show CDR1 as MGHRA and CDR2 as YSYEKL. This CDR3 spans 13 amino acids. The CDR3: CASSHRQVYGYTF. CDR3 in DNA: TGCGCCAGCAGCCATAGACAGGTCTATGGCTACACCTTC.

The gene calls are TRBV6-1 and TRBJ2-2; maybe TRBD2 (6 bases). Germline V gene lookup returns CDR1 MNHNS and CDR2 SASEGT. The CDR3 runs 14 residues. V gave up 6 bases and J gave up 6 bases, with 14 bases separating them. This CDR3 reads CASSIKASAGELFF. CDR3 in DNA: TGTGCCAGCAGCATCAAAGCTAGCGCCGGGGAGCTGTTTTTT.

The chain joins TRBV7-2 to TRBJ2-5, with 14 nucleotides matching TRBD2. The CDR3 is 17 residues long. CDR1 and CDR2 (germline): SGHTA, FQGNSA. The junction had 7 bases not matched to a gene; V was cut back by 5 bases and J by 2 bases. The CDR3 nucleotides read TGTGCCAGCAGCCCCAACGGACTAGCGGGGGGACAAGAGACCCAGTACTTC. Translated: CASSPNGLAGGQETQYF. The variable domain in full, completed from reference TRBV7-2 and TRBJ2-5, reads GAGVSQSPSNKVTEKGKDVELRCDPISGHTALYWYRQSLGQGLEFLIYFQGNSAPDKSGLPSDRFSAERTGGSVSTLTIQRTQQEDSAVYLCASSPNGLAGGQETQYFGPGTRLLVL.

This clone was seen only a few times. V gene TRBV7-9 combines with J gene TRBJ1-1; D might be TRBD1 (5 bases). The germline V gene encodes CDR1 SEHNR and CDR2 FQNEAQ (reference sequence). This CDR3 region has 13 residues. The germline V and J ends were trimmed by 6 bases and 4 bases, with 12 bases remaining between them. The CDR3 protein is CASSQGIITEAFF. CDR3 sequence (DNA): TGTGCCAGCAGTCAGGGTATTATCACTGAAGCTTTCTTT.

The V call is TRBV7-3, the J call TRBJ1-1; D perhaps matches TRBD1 (5 bases). Germline V gene data show CDR1 as SGHTA and CDR2 as FQGTGA. V lost 5 bases and J 5 bases, leaving 15 bases between the germline ends. This CDR3 is built from 14 residues. The CDR3 spells CASSNQGIGTEAFF. The CDR3 nucleotides are TGTGCCAGCAGCAACCAGGGTATTGGAACTGAAGCTTTCTTT.

This clone was found a few times. This rearrangement joins TRBV5-5 to TRBJ2-4; 8 bases match TRBD1. CDR1 is SGHKS, CDR2 YYEKEE, per germline (reference sequence). The CDR3 covers 16 residues. The trim removed 3 bases at V and 13 bases at J, leaving 18 bases unmatched. CDR3 residues: CASSSTGTGPTTVQYF. CDR3 sequence (DNA): TGTGCCAGCAGCTCCACCGGGACAGGCCCAACCACAGTACAGTACTTC.

About this clone: Relative to the germline gene, one junction end is altered; a read error may explain this. J is TRBJ2-2 and V is TRBV7-7; maybe TRBD1 (5 bases). The CDR3 contains 14 residues. The germline gives CDR1 SSHAT, CDR2 FNYEAQ (reference sequence). CDR3 coding DNA: TGTGCTAGCAGCTTAGGACAGAACACCGGGGAGCTGTTTTTT. This gives the protein CASSLGQNTGELFF.

The V gene is TRBV5-5, the J gene TRBJ2-5; 7 bases match TRBD2. Germline CDR1 and CDR2: SGHKS and YYEKEE (reference sequence). The CDR3 consists of 17 residues. V lost 2 bases to trimming and J lost 5 bases; unmatched junction nucleotides: 15. The CDR3 DNA reads TGTGCCAGCAGCTTCGACCAGCGGGGATCGGGCGGCGAGACCCAGTACTTC. It yields the protein CASSFDQRGSGGETQYF.